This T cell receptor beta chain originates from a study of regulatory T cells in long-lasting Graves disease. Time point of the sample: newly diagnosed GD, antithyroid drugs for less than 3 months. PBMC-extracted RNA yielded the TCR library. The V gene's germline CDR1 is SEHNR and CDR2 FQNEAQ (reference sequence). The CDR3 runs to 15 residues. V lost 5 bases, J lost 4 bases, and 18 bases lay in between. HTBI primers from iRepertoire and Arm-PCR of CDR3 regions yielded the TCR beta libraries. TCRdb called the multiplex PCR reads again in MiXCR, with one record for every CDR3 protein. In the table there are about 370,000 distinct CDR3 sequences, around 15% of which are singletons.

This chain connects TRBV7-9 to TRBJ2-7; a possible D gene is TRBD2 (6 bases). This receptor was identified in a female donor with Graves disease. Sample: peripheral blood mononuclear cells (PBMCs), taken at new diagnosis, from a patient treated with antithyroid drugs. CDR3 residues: CASSQLTGEWYEQYF. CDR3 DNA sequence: TGTGCCAGCAGCCAACTTACGGGGGAGTGGTACGAGCAGTACTTC.